Detailed here is one T cell receptor beta chain. The antigen is undetermined. The data stem from a study of shared clonotypes between healthy human individuals. Only in-frame clones appear in the TCRdb table, and some are missing; sequencing was by immunoSEQ multiplex PCR. This sample carries some 1.5 million clones, over 95% of them seen once, and the ten largest clones take over 1%. This CDR3 has 17 residues. Germline CDR1 and CDR2: SGDLS and YYNGEE. V shed 0 bases and J 5 bases; nucleotides not matched to a gene: 9. Study-wide results and limits: Across subsets, estimated richness was generally greater for naive than for memory populations. Generation probability values for non-shared clonotypes were lower than those for clonotypes shared by all four donors.

The sequencing input was naive CD4+ T cells sorted from blood. Subset denoted: CD45RA+ positively selected. This sequence was found in a man younger than 40 in good health. The chain recombines TRBV9 with TRBJ2-1, with 9 bases aligning to TRBD2. CDR3: CASSVGAGLAGNNEQFF. In nucleotides, the CDR3 is TGTGCCAGCAGCGTAGGGGCGGGGCTAGCGGGGAACAATGAGCAGTTCTTC.